The 31 T cell receptor beta chains below all came from one sample that was sequenced in a study of T cells in tumors after PD-1 blockade. Some clones are missing from TCRdb's copy, which holds only in-frame ones; the method was immunoSEQ multiplex PCR. Here the sample spans about 59,000 clones, around three quarters being singletons. Specimen: PBMCs, collected before anti-PD-1 treatment. The receptor source for this set is a human donor with basal cell carcinoma.

The chain links TRBV9 to TRBJ1-6; TRBD1 aligns across 9 bases. CDR1 is SGDLS, CDR2 YYNGEE, per germline. Trimming at V came to 3 bases and at J to 8 bases, leaving 6 bases not matched to a gene. There are 15 residues in the CDR3. CDR3 protein: CASSARDRADSPLHF. CDR3 in DNA: TGTGCCAGCAGCGCGAGGGACAGGGCGGATTCACCCCTCCACTTT.

J is TRBJ2-1 and V is TRBV12-3 or TRBV12-4; D is unclear. The CDR3 has 13 residues. Between the trimmed V and J ends, which lost 7 bases and 0 bases, there was a span of 7 bases. CDR3 sequence (DNA): TGTGCCAGCAAGCCGAGCTCCTACAATGAGCAGTTCTTC. It encodes CASKPSSYNEQFF.

The chain is built from TRBV2 and TRBJ1-2; tentatively, D is TRBD1 (5 bases). Trimming removed 6 bases from V and 4 bases from J, with 24 bases in between. The CDR3 length is 17 residues. Germline lookup yields CDR1 SNHLY and CDR2 FYNNEI. Here the CDR3 DNA reads TGTGCCAGCAGGGGTGAACGATTGGGACTGTATTTCTATGGCTACACCTTC. Protein product: CASRGERLGLYFYGYTF.

This clone was counted only a few times. The chain is built from TRBV6-6 and TRBJ1-5; tentatively, D is TRBD1 (5 bases). Germline CDR1 reads MNHNY; CDR2 reads SVGAGI (reference sequence). The V gene lost 6 bases and the J gene lost 0 bases, with 12 bases spanning the gap. The CDR3 runs 15 residues. The CDR3 DNA reads TGTGCCAGCAGCACTAACAGGAATAGCAATCAGCCCCAGCATTTT. Translation: CASSTNRNSNQPQHF.

This clone was counted only a few times. The V gene is TRBV3-1 (or the pseudogene TRBV3-2), the J gene TRBJ2-2, with TRBD2 identical over 7 bases. The CDR3 is 15 amino acids. V shed 3 bases, J shed 0 bases, and the junction held 1 base outside the gene matches. CDR1 is LGHDT and CDR2 is YNNKEL in the germline V gene (reference sequence). The CDR3 loop is CASSQLAANTGELFF. As DNA, the CDR3 is TGTGCCAGCAGCCAGCTAGCGGCGAACACCGGGGAGCTGTTTTTT.

This chain connects TRBV12-3 or TRBV12-4 to TRBJ1-1; 9 nucleotides line up with TRBD1. The CDR3 consists of 13 residues. Losses at the gene ends were 6 bases for V and 6 bases for J; bases not matched to a gene: 5. Here the CDR3 DNA reads TGTGCCAGCAGAAAGGGACAGGGAGCTGAAGCTTTCTTT. Protein sequence: CASRKGQGAEAFF.

V usage is TRBV5-4 and J usage is TRBJ2-7; either TRBD1 or TRBD2 may supply D (6 bases each). The CDR3 spans 14 residues. V was clipped by 3 bases and J by 1 base, with 11 bases between them. Germline CDR1 reads SGHNT; CDR2 reads YYREEE (reference sequence). The CDR3 protein is CASSWGDTSYEQYF. The DNA of the CDR3 is TGTGCCAGCAGCTGGGGGGACACTTCCTACGAGCAGTACTTC.

This clone appeared a single time. The chain is built from TRBV29-1 and TRBJ1-1; TRBD1 is a possible D gene (5 bases). The germline CDR1 and CDR2 sequences are SQVTM and ANQGSEA. The V and J ends lost 3 bases and 0 bases respectively, with 11 bases between them. CDR3 length equals 14 residues. CDR3 amino acids: CSVEDIRLNTEAFF. The CDR3, as DNA: TGCAGCGTTGAGGACATCAGATTGAACACTGAAGCTTTCTTT.

The rearrangement uses TRBV19 and TRBJ2-7; the D gene could be TRBD1 or TRBD2 (5 bases each). Trimming removed 7 bases from V and 4 bases from J, with 17 bases in between. The CDR3 covers 14 residues. Germline V gives CDR1 LNHDA, CDR2 SQIVND (reference sequence). The chain's CDR3 is CASTLRDGEYEQYF. As DNA, the CDR3 is TGTGCCAGTACCCTCCGGGACGGAGAGTACGAGCAGTACTTC.

This chain links TRBV5-1 with TRBJ1-2, with 9 positions matching TRBD1. Looked up from germline, CDR1 is SGHRS and CDR2 is YFSETQ. V was clipped by 4 bases and J by 4 bases; unmatched bases: 11. This CDR3 contains 16 residues. CDR3 sequence: CASSAEQGALSYGYTF. CDR3 nucleotides: TGCGCCAGCAGCGCAGAACAGGGGGCTTTAAGCTATGGCTACACCTTC.

The sample holds a few counts of this clone. The V gene is TRBV5-6, the J gene TRBJ2-7; 9 bases are a match to TRBD1. Trimming took 1 base from V and 5 from J; bases not matched to a gene: 4. Germline V gene data show CDR1 as SGHDT and CDR2 as YYEEEE. This CDR3 is built from 14 residues. The CDR3 reads CASSLRDRVDEQYF. The CDR3 DNA reads TGTGCCAGCAGCTTGCGGGACAGGGTTGACGAGCAGTACTTC.

The gene calls are TRBV7-2 and TRBJ1-2; a possible D gene is TRBD1 (5 bases). From germline, CDR1 is SGHTA and CDR2 FQGNSA. The CDR3 contains 14 residues. V lost 4 bases and J 6 bases, leaving 15 bases between the germline ends. CDR3 residues: CASSSYGAEDGYTF. Written as DNA, the CDR3 is TGTGCCAGCAGCTCTTATGGGGCAGAGGATGGCTACACCTTC.

The chain couples TRBV19 to TRBJ1-2; TRBD1 might be the D (6 bases). V lost 6 bases and J 0 bases, leaving 14 bases between the germline ends. The CDR3 is 15 residues long. Germline V gene data show CDR1 as LNHDA and CDR2 as SQIVND (reference sequence). The CDR3 DNA is TGTGCCAGTAGGGTGGACAGACTTCCTAACTATGGCTACACCTTC. This translates into CASRVDRLPNYGYTF. Variable domain in full (rest from reference TRBV19 and TRBJ1-2): DGGITQSPKYLFRKEGQNVTLSCEQNLNHDAMYWYRQDPGQGLRLIYYSQIVNDFQKGDIAEGYSVSREKKESFPLTVTSAQKNPTAFYLCASRVDRLPNYGYTFGSGTRLTVV.

In its sample, this clone was seen once. The chain is built from TRBV30 and TRBJ1-2; no clear D gene. V lost 4 bases and J 0 bases, leaving 15 bases between the germline ends. The CDR3 is made up of 15 amino acids. CDR1 GTSNPN and CDR2 SVGIG come from the germline V gene (reference sequence). CDR3 residues: CAWNPGGLANYGYTF. The CDR3 DNA sequence: TGTGCCTGGAACCCAGGAGGATTAGCTAACTATGGCTACACCTTC.

The CDR3 loop is CASSPGTEAQETQYF. As DNA, the CDR3 is TGTGCCAGCAGCCCCGGGACCGAAGCCCAGGAGACCCAGTACTTC. The chain recombines TRBV9 with TRBJ2-5; the D gene could be TRBD1 or TRBD2 (5 bases each). Germline V CDR1 and CDR2: SGDLS, YYNGEE. The germline V and J ends were trimmed by 4 bases and 5 bases, with 18 bases remaining between them. CDR3 length equals 15 residues.

The chain joins TRBV25-1 to TRBJ1-3, with no clear D. The V and J ends lost 3 bases and 0 bases respectively, with 12 bases between them. The CDR3 is made up of 16 amino acids. Germline V gene data show CDR1 as MGHDK and CDR2 as SYGVNS. The CDR3 region is CASSDPFSFSGNTIYF. CDR3 DNA: TGTGCCAGCAGTGATCCCTTCAGTTTCTCTGGAAACACCATATATTTT.

CDR3 bases: TGCGCCAGCAGCCAAGGAAGCGGGGGGACCCAAGAGACCCAGTACTTC. Protein sequence: CASSQGSGGTQETQYF. The chain recombines TRBV4-1 with TRBJ2-5, with 9 nucleotides matching TRBD2. This CDR3 has 16 amino acids. Germline V lookup: CDR1 MGHRA, CDR2 YSYEKL. Losses at the gene ends were 1 base for V and 1 base for J; bases not matched to a gene: 4.

The chain combines TRBV21-1 with TRBJ2-7. TRBV21-1 is a pseudogene. The CDR3 consists of 14 residues. The CDR3: CASSKVGIPAEQYF. The CDR3 DNA follows: TGTGCCAGCAGCAAAGTCGGCATCCCGGCGGAGCAGTACTTC.

V usage is TRBV5-5 and J usage is TRBJ1-2; 7 bases line up with TRBD1. This CDR3 region has 15 residues. Germline V gene sequence: CDR1 SGHKS, CDR2 YYEKEE (reference sequence). The junction had 7 bases not matched to a gene; V was cut back by 4 bases and J by 1 base. The DNA for the CDR3 is TGTGCCAGCAGCGCGACAGGGTCCCTTAACTATGGCTACACCTTC. Encoded protein: CASSATGSLNYGYTF.

This chain connects TRBV13 to TRBJ1-1; weak D call: TRBD1 (5 bases). CDR1 is PRHDT, CDR2 FYEKMQ, per germline (reference sequence). Trimming removed 7 bases from V and 0 bases from J, with 9 bases in between. This CDR3 comprises 13 residues. CDR3 bases: TGTGCCAGCAAGCGGGGGATGAACACTGAAGCTTTCTTT. Protein: CASKRGMNTEAFF.

The CDR3 bases are TGTGCCAGCACCAGGGAGGACACCGGGGAGCTGTTTTTT. This sequence encodes CASTREDTGELFF. V usage is TRBV6-5 and J usage is TRBJ2-2; tentatively, D is TRBD2 (6 bases). The CDR3 is 13 residues long. Germline-derived CDR1 and CDR2 are MNHEY and SVGAGI. V was clipped by 7 bases and J by 3 bases, with 9 bases between them.

This clone occurred a few times. This rearrangement joins TRBV19 to TRBJ2-2, with 7 nucleotides matching TRBD2. CDR1 is LNHDA and CDR2 is SQIVND in the germline V gene (reference sequence). The CDR3 has 14 residues. V gave up 11 bases and J gave up 4 bases; unmatched junction bases: 10. The CDR3 loop is CASKGRGTTGELFF. DNA for the CDR3: TGTGCCTCAAAAGGGAGGGGCACCACCGGGGAGCTGTTTTTT.

The rearrangement links TRBV6-1 to TRBJ2-6; 10 bases match TRBD2. The germline V gene encodes CDR1 MNHNS and CDR2 SASEGT. Trimming took 4 bases from V and 8 from J; bases not matched to a gene: 8. The CDR3 is made up of 16 amino acids. The CDR3 nucleotides are TGTGCCAGCAGTGTAGCGGGGGGTGGCCGGTCCAACGTCCTGACTTTC. It translates to CASSVAGGGRSNVLTF.

This clone has just one count. This chain uses TRBV11-2 with TRBJ2-1; TRBD1 matches 11 bases. CDR3 length equals 15 residues. Germline-derived CDR1 and CDR2 are SGHAT and FQNNGV. V shed 5 bases, J shed 7 bases, and the junction held 7 bases outside the gene matches. The CDR3 DNA is TGTGCCAGCAGCAAGCCGGGACAGGGGGAAAATGAGCAGTTCTTC. It codes for CASSKPGQGENEQFF.

The chain employs TRBV18 and TRBJ2-1; D unclear. The CDR3 sequence is 13 residues long. The germline V gene encodes CDR1 KGHSH and CDR2 LQKENI. V lost 3 bases to trimming and J lost 4 bases, with 7 bases between them. Here the CDR3 DNA reads TGTGCCAGCTCACCGGGAATTTACAATGAGCAGTTCTTC. Protein: CASSPGIYNEQFF. The full variable domain, completed using reference TRBV18 and TRBJ2-1, is NAGVMQNPRHLVRRRGQEARLRCSPMKGHSHVYWYRQLPEEGLKFMVYLQKENIIDESGMPKERFSAEFPKEGPSILRIQQVVRGDSAAYFCASSPGIYNEQFFGPGTRLTVL.

This clone has just a few counts. Within the sample, other DNA sequences also encode this same CDR3. The chain has TRBV5-1 and TRBJ1-1; 7 positions match TRBD1. V trimming: 2 bases; J trimming: 6 bases; junction bases outside the gene matches: 4. CDR1 is SGHRS and CDR2 is YFSETQ in the germline V gene. The CDR3 is 13 residues long. The CDR3 DNA sequence: TGCGCCAGCAGCTTAGGACAGGCGGCTGAAGCTTTCTTT. It yields the protein CASSLGQAAEAFF.

This clone was counted between two and nine times. The V and J genes are TRBV6-5 and TRBJ2-6; D might be TRBD1 (6 bases). V dropped 2 bases and J dropped 3 bases, with 11 bases sitting between them. Germline-derived CDR1 and CDR2 are MNHEY and SVGAGI. There are 16 residues in the CDR3. CDR3 amino acids: CASSYNQDSGANVLTF. In nucleotides, the CDR3 is TGTGCCAGCAGTTACAACCAGGACAGTGGGGCCAACGTCCTGACTTTC.

This clone was found once. The rearrangement joins TRBV5-1 to TRBJ1-3, with a possible D match to TRBD1 (5 bases). The CDR3 is made up of 15 amino acids. Germline values: CDR1 SGHRS, CDR2 YFSETQ. V was clipped by 4 bases and J by 4 bases, with 15 bases between them. This CDR3 is CASSRDPWEGNTIYF. DNA for the CDR3: TGCGCCAGCAGCAGGGACCCTTGGGAAGGAAACACCATATATTTT.

This clone was recorded a few times. The chain carries TRBV5-1 and TRBJ2-3, with 8 bases fitting TRBD2. The CDR3 has 15 residues. After removal of 5 bases from V and 0 bases from J, the junction contained 5 bases not matched to a gene. CDR1 SGHRS and CDR2 YFSETQ come from the germline V gene. In nucleotides, the CDR3 is TGCGCCAGCAGAGACCAGCGGGGGAGCACAGATACGCAGTATTTT. Protein sequence: CASRDQRGSTDTQYF.

J is TRBJ2-2 and V is TRBV30, with 10 bases that match TRBD1. The CDR3 is 15 amino acids. Looked up from germline, CDR1 is GTSNPN and CDR2 is SVGIG (reference sequence). Trimming at V came to 4 bases and at J to 6 bases, leaving 8 bases not matched to a gene. The CDR3 DNA sequence: TGTGCCTGGAACTCCGACAGGGGGCGGGCCGGGGAGCTGTTTTTT. It encodes CAWNSDRGRAGELFF.

The chain uses TRBV4-2 and TRBJ2-1, with TRBD2 matching over 12 bases. Germline values: CDR1 LGHNA, CDR2 YNFKEQ. V trimming: 1 base; J trimming: 8 bases; junction bases outside the gene matches: 9. There are 17 residues in the CDR3. CDR3 bases: TGTGCCAGCAGCCAAGCTGTGCAGACTAGCGGGGGATATGAGCAGTTCTTC. Protein: CASSQAVQTSGGYEQFF.